These T cell receptor beta chains were read from a single sample in a study of T-cell reconstitution after alpha-beta-depleted transplantation in children. MiXCR, applied by TCRdb to the PCR reads, yields one record per CDR3 protein. This table has around 78,000 distinct CDR3 sequences, roughly 15% appearing once. The sample was PBMCs, mostly from graft donor cells, taken 180 days after TCRalphabeta/CD19-depleted stem cell transplant. All receptors derive from a male patient between 2 and 15 years old who had a stem cell transplant for acute lymphoblastic leukemia, so the T cells may come from the graft donor. The CDR3 runs from the conserved cysteine through the conserved F or W. A D gene is named only where the DNA matches it firmly. Rows may omit the clone size; those that give it use once, few, many or a size class.

-	TRBJ1-2	TRBV29-1	many	11	TGCAGCGGACAGGACTTCTATGGCTACACCTTC	CSGQDFYGYTF
-	TRBJ2-1	TRBV5-1	-	16	TGCGCCAGCAGCTTGGGTGGTCACAGCTCCTACAATGAGCAGTTCTTC	CASSLGGHSSYNEQFF
-	TRBJ2-1	TRBV28	many	12	TGTGCCAGCAGTTTACCGTGGAATGAGCAGTTCTTC	CASSLPWNEQFF
-	TRBJ2-2	TRBV5-1	few	12	TGCGCCAGCAGCTTGAAATCCGGGGAGCTGTTTTTT	CASSLKSGELFF
TRBD2	TRBJ2-3	TRBV2	few	16	TGTGCCAGCAGACCTTCCGGGACTAGCCGATTGCGTGCGCAGTATTTT	CASRPSGTSRLRAQYF
-	TRBJ1-1	TRBV20-1	few	14	TGCAGTGCTAGAGGTTGGGGAGTGAACACTGAAGCTTTCTTT	CSARGWGVNTEAFF
-	TRBJ2-3	TRBV12-3/TRBV12-4	-	15	TGTGCCAGCAGCCCTTACCGGGGGAACACAGATACGCAGTATTTT	CASSPYRGNTDTQYF
-	TRBJ2-7	TRBV5-1	-	16	TGCGCCAGCAGCCCGATACCCCAGGGGCGCAACTACGAGCAGTACTTC	CASSPIPQGRNYEQYF
TRBD1	TRBJ2-7	TRBV3-1	-	13	TGTGCCAGCAGCCCCCAGACAGGGTACGAGCAGTACTTC	CASSPQTGYEQYF
-	TRBJ1-2	TRBV27	few	13	TGTGCCAGCAGTTCGGGCTTTAGAGGGGGCTACACCTTC	CASSSGFRGGYTF
TRBD2	TRBJ2-1	TRBV5-1	many	14	TGCGCCAGCAGCGAGACTAGCGTGAGGAGTGAGCAGTTCTTC	CASSETSVRSEQFF
TRBD1	TRBJ2-7	TRBV4-3	few	16	TGCGCCAGCAGCCACAAGACAGGGAAAGGGGTCTACGGGCAGTACTTC	CASSHKTGKGVYGQYF
TRBD2	TRBJ2-7	TRBV20-1	many	13	TGCAGTGCTAGAGAGCGGGAGCTCTACGAGCAGTACTTC	CSARERELYEQYF
-	TRBJ2-5	TRBV6-5	-	19	TGTGCCAGCAGTTACCCGACAGGAGAGGGCTTTTCCCAAAAGGAGACCCAGTACTTC	CASSYPTGEGFSQKETQYF
-	TRBJ1-1	TRBV5-1	-	15	TGCGCCAGCAGCCGACGACAGGTCTCGAACACTGAAGCTTTCTTT	CASSRRQVSNTEAFF
TRBD1	TRBJ1-1	TRBV10-3	-	13	TGTGCCTCCCAGGGGGACAGGCCGTTTGAAGCTTTCTTT	CASQGDRPFEAFF
TRBD1	TRBJ1-2	TRBV28	-	14	TGTGCCAGCAGATCACAGGGGTCCACACCAGGCTACACCTTC	CASRSQGSTPGYTF
-	TRBJ2-1	TRBV5-1	many	13	TGCGCCAGCAGCTTGGGGCCAGACAATGAGCAGTTCTTC	CASSLGPDNEQFF
TRBD1	TRBJ2-7	TRBV20-1	many	13	TGCAGTGCTAGGTACAGGGGGCTCTACGAGCAGTACTTC	CSARYRGLYEQYF
TRBD1	TRBJ2-6	TRBV2	-	18	TGTACCAGCAGTGCACGGACAGGGGGAATCTCTGGGGCCAACGTCCTGACTTTC	CTSSARTGGISGANVLTF
-	TRBJ2-3	TRBV7-2	few	16	TGTGCCAGCAGCGATACCGCTTGGGGTAGCACAGATACGCAGTATTTT	CASSDTAWGSTDTQYF
TRBD1	TRBJ2-7	TRBV9	-	16	TGTGCCAGCAGCGTCACCGGGACAGGGTGGATGAACGAGCAGTACTTC	CASSVTGTGWMNEQYF
TRBD1	TRBJ2-1	TRBV5-1	-	15	TGCGCCAGCAGCTTGGGGACAGGGACCTACAATGAGCAGTTCTTC	CASSLGTGTYNEQFF
-	TRBJ2-7	TRBV5-1	few	13	TGCGCCAGCAGGACAGGCAGATCTTACGAGCAGTACTTC	CASRTGRSYEQYF
-	TRBJ2-3	TRBV7-2	many	15	TGTGCCAGCAGCTTAGGGGGAGACAGCACAGATACGCAGTATTTT	CASSLGGDSTDTQYF
-	TRBJ2-7	TRBV2	-	13	TGTGCCAGCAGTGAACAGGCGCTCAACGAGCAGTACTTC	CASSEQALNEQYF
TRBD1	TRBJ1-1	TRBV7-3	-	12	TGTGCCAGCAGCCTAAGGGGGCTAGGGGCTTTCTTT	CASSLRGLGAFF
-	TRBJ2-7	TRBV19	-	13	TGTGCCAGTACCAGGACGGGCGAAGACGAGCAGTACTTC	CASTRTGEDEQYF
TRBD2	TRBJ2-5	TRBV9	-	15	TGTGCCAGCAGCGTAAGCGGGGGGGCGCGGGAGACCCAGTACTTC	CASSVSGGARETQYF